This T cell receptor (beta chain) was found in a study of Graves' ophthalmopathy and Graves' hyperthyroidism. This clonotype has at least ten counts. Its target is unknown. Amplification of TCR beta CDR3 regions used RNA transcripts. First-round RT-PCR employed HTBI primers, with a second-round multiplex PCR after it. MiXCR, applied by TCRdb to the multiplex PCR reads, yields one record per CDR3 protein. Among roughly 610,000 distinct CDR3 sequences, approximately 21% were seen once, and the ten largest hold more than 5.5%. Germline V gene lookup returns CDR1 MNHEY and CDR2 SVGAGI. The length of the CDR3 is 14 residues. With V trimmed by 4 bases and J by 5 bases, 8 bases remained unmatched. Overall study findings and caveats: Between ophthalmopathy and stable hyperthyroidism, a 13-signature model drew a separation with about 85% sensitivity and approximately 77% specificity. Detection in blood was also observed for most expanded thyroid clonotypes above 0.001 frequency. Ophthalmopathy progression was predicted with about 67% sensitivity and about 72% specificity.

The chain combines TRBV6-5 with TRBJ2-7; 7 nucleotides agree with TRBD1. The sequenced material came from peripheral blood. This TCR was sampled from a woman in her late teens or twenties with stable Graves' hyperthyroidism. Some clones in this sample may be carry-over from other donors' samples. CDR3: CASSSIGQAHEQYF. Here the CDR3 DNA reads TGTGCCAGCAGTTCGATCGGACAGGCCCACGAGCAGTACTTC.